Shown below are 10 T cell receptor beta chains from a single sample sequenced in a study of T cell responses to AZD1222 COVID-19 vaccine. The repertoire was sequenced with immunoSEQ multiplex PCR; TCRdb's copy has only in-frame clones and lacks some. The repertoire has 90,000 to 95,000 clones, around 93% of them found once; the top ten carry less than 8%. Sequences were derived from peripheral blood, sampled on day 0 of AZD1222 vaccination. The receptors come from an adult in good health.

J is TRBJ2-1 and V is TRBV11-2; 12 bases map to TRBD2. After removal of 5 bases from V and 7 bases from J, the junction contained 0 bases not matched to a gene. There are 13 residues in the CDR3. The germline gives CDR1 SGHAT, CDR2 FQNNGV. The CDR3 nucleotides are TGTGCCAGCAGCCTAGCGGGAGGGAATGAGCAGTTCTTC. This gives the protein CASSLAGGNEQFF.

V and J are TRBV5-1 and TRBJ2-3; 10 nucleotides align to TRBD2. Trimming cost V 2 bases and J 9 bases; bases outside gene matches: 9. CDR3 length: 15 amino acids. CDR1 is SGHRS, CDR2 YFSETQ, per germline. The DNA for the CDR3 is TGCGCCAGCAGCTTAACTGCTAGCGGGGGCGGGACGCAGTATTTT. This encodes CASSLTASGGGTQYF. The full variable domain, rest sourced from reference TRBV5-1 and TRBJ2-3, is KAGVTQTPRYLIKTRGQQVTLSCSPISGHRSVSWYQQTPGQGLQFLFEYFSETQRNKGNFPGRFSGRQFSNSRSEMNVSTLELGDSALYLCASSLTASGGGTQYFGPGTRLTVL.

The chain employs TRBV5-1 and TRBJ1-1; no reliable D call. The ends were cut back, 4 bases at V and 5 bases at J, with 9 bases in the middle. The CDR3 is 12 residues long. Germline V gene sequence: CDR1 SGHRS, CDR2 YFSETQ. The CDR3 is CASSKGGTEAFF. CDR3 bases: TGCGCCAGCAGCAAGGGAGGTACTGAAGCTTTCTTT.

This chain links TRBV7-3 with TRBJ1-2; maybe TRBD1 (5 bases). Looked up from germline, CDR1 is SGHTA and CDR2 is FQGTGA. The CDR3 runs 15 residues. With 5 bases removed from V and 6 bases from J, the gap between germline ends came to 19 bases. CDR3 sequence: CASSPRVTRGDGYTF. DNA of the CDR3: TGTGCCAGCAGCCCTCGGGTAACTCGGGGGGATGGCTACACCTTC.

CDR3 DNA sequence: TGTGCCAGCAGTTTACCGAACCAGGTCTACGAGCAGTACTTC. Encoded protein: CASSLPNQVYEQYF. This chain links TRBV28 with TRBJ2-7; D is undetermined. This CDR3 spans 14 amino acids. Germline CDR1 reads MDHEN; CDR2 reads SYDVKM. V was trimmed by 2 bases and J by 3 bases, leaving 11 bases between them.

This rearrangement joins TRBV9 to TRBJ1-1; D is ambiguous. Germline CDR1 is SGDLS and CDR2 is YYNGEE. The CDR3 sequence is 15 residues long. V dropped 4 bases and J dropped 0 bases, with 13 bases sitting between them. CDR3: CASSPHPTVNTEAFF. In nucleotides, the CDR3 is TGTGCCAGCAGCCCGCACCCGACTGTGAACACTGAAGCTTTCTTT.

V is TRBV5-5 and J is TRBJ2-5; D gene unclear. There are 14 residues in the CDR3. Germline CDR1 reads SGHKS; CDR2 reads YYEKEE (reference sequence). V lost 6 bases to trimming and J lost 1 base, with 13 bases between them. The CDR3 DNA sequence: TGTGCCAGCAAGGTGACCCCGTCCCAAGAGACCCAGTACTTC. Translated, it gives CASKVTPSQETQYF.

This sequence joins TRBV7-3 and TRBJ2-7; D remains unclear. The V end was cut by 5 bases, the J end by 5 bases, with 19 bases between. Germline-derived CDR1 and CDR2 are SGHTA and FQGTGA. This CDR3 is 15 amino acids long. In DNA, the CDR3 is TGTGCCAGCAGCCCCCGTCCGCTAGGCACTGACGAGCAGTACTTC. The encoded protein is CASSPRPLGTDEQYF.

V is TRBV6-2 or TRBV6-3 and J is TRBJ2-7; 8 nucleotides align to TRBD1. Germline assignment: CDR1 MNHEY and CDR2 SVGEGT. V lost 2 bases and J lost 2; bases outside the gene matches: 5. This CDR3 region has 15 residues. The CDR3 region has the DNA TGTGCCAGCAGTTACCAAAAGGACAGGGCCTACGAGCAGTACTTC. Translated: CASSYQKDRAYEQYF.

V is TRBV6-5 and J is TRBJ2-7; no reliable D call. Trimming cost V 10 bases and J 3 bases, with 16 bases left between them. The CDR3 is made up of 13 amino acids. The germline V gene has CDR1 MNHEY and CDR2 SVGAGI. CDR3 nucleotides: TGTGCCACTTCTCGGCCAGCGAGCTACGAGCAGTACTTC. This codes for CATSRPASYEQYF.